This T cell receptor (beta chain) appears in the sequencing data of a study of T cell repertoires in cytomegalovirus infection. Turning to the study itself: Public TCR beta signatures indicated both CMV infection and matching HLA type. Overall study findings and caveats: The cumulative frequency of public TCR beta families identified carriers of CMV plus the relevant HLA. Dominating the ex vivo response were HLA-C-restricted CMV-specific TCR beta clonotypes.

TCRdb processed the reads anew with MiXCR; each CDR3 protein has one entry. The sample yields roughly 200,000 distinct CDR3 sequences, approximately 18% seen once. In this sample, this clonotype turned up once. Its antigen is not identified. Trimming shortened V by 2 bases and J by 0 bases, and 8 bases separated the two germline ends. The CDR3 has 14 amino acids. Germline V gives CDR1 SGDLS, CDR2 YYNGEE. The sample was CD8+ T cells from PBMCs. The chain joins TRBV9 to TRBJ1-1; maybe TRBD1 (5 bases). This sequence was found in a human donor in good health (CMV status not recorded). Some clones in this sample may be carry-over from other donors' samples. In DNA, the CDR3 is TGTGCCAGCAGCGTGACAGAATTGAACACTGAAGCTTTCTTT. Protein: CASSVTELNTEAFF.